This T cell receptor (beta chain) is drawn from a study of cytomegalovirus exposure and HLA in healthy donors. Findings and caveats of the study: Exclusion applied to some V segments, including TRBV6-2 and TRBV6-3, as they were indistinguishable. Researchers reported that three CMV-associated chains were confirmed in vitro as CMV antigen-specific.

As for this clone: Antigen specificity is unknown.

60 Vbeta and 13 Jbeta primers were used in PCR. Sequencing was performed with immunoSEQ multiplex PCR; in TCRdb, only in-frame clones are kept and a portion is missing. The sample includes about 71,000 clones, approximately 70% of them seen just once. The CDR3 length is 14 residues. Germline V CDR1 and CDR2: MNHNY, SVGAGI (reference sequence). The V gene lost 9 bases and the J gene lost 5 bases, with 16 bases spanning the gap. The J gene is TRBJ2-2, the V gene TRBV6-6; D possibly corresponds to TRBD1 (5 bases). The receptor was isolated from a woman in her 50s in good health and CMV-seropositive. The specimen was PBMCs. CDR3 in DNA: TGTGCCAGTACTATGTGGGGCGTGACCGGGGAGCTGTTTTTT. It specifies CASTMWGVTGELFF.